Below, 24 T cell receptor beta chains from the same sample are listed, as sequenced in a study of blood T cell repertoires in COVID-19 (dated by TCRdb to the early 2020s). The receptor library was made with the immunoSEQ multiplex PCR assay. TCRdb mirrors the immuneACCESS table, restricted to in-frame sequences. Some clones are absent from its copies; in checked studies, under half trace to an unresolved V gene, and the reason for the others is unknown. The sample yields around 160,000 clones; around 80% were counted once. The top ten hold more than 9.5% of the sample. The sequencing input was PBMCs or T cells enriched from blood (not recorded which). All receptors come from a man aged 50 to 59 who had recovered from COVID-19.

V is TRBV11-2 and J is TRBJ2-7, with TRBD2 as a possible D gene (6 bases). Germline CDR1 and CDR2: SGHAT and FQNNGV. The CDR3 totals 15 residues. Trimming left V 3 bases short and J 0 bases short, with 12 bases between. The DNA of the CDR3 is TGTGCCAGCAGCTTTACTAGCAAGAGCTCCTACGAGCAGTACTTC. The encoded protein is CASSFTSKSSYEQYF.

This clone appeared a few times. The rearrangement links TRBV5-6 to TRBJ1-5; 7 bases are a match to TRBD1. The CDR3 totals 17 residues. Germline trimming cut 4 bases from V and 4 bases from J; bases unmatched to any gene: 14. From germline, CDR1 is SGHDT and CDR2 YYEEEE. This CDR3 reads CASSRGVGRGLNQPQHF. CDR3 bases: TGTGCCAGCAGCCGAGGTGTTGGAAGGGGGCTAAATCAGCCCCAGCATTTT.

CDR3 DNA sequence: TGTGCCAGCTCACCCTTCGGACAGGGTGACACCGGGGAGCTGTTTTTT. Translating gives CASSPFGQGDTGELFF. The V and J genes are TRBV18 and TRBJ2-2; 8 bases align to TRBD1. Trimming took 3 bases from V and 3 from J; bases not matched to a gene: 6. The V gene's germline CDR1 is KGHSH and CDR2 LQKENI. This CDR3 region has 16 residues.

This clone was detected once. This chain links TRBV27 with TRBJ2-7; D is uncertain. Germline CDR1 reads MNHEY; CDR2 reads SMNVEV (reference sequence). V was pared by 5 bases and J by 6 bases, with 17 bases between. The CDR3 sequence is 14 residues long. This chain's CDR3 is CASSVGLSVSEQYF. The CDR3 DNA reads as TGTGCCAGCAGTGTTGGGTTGAGCGTGAGCGAGCAGTACTTC.

V gene TRBV2 combines with J gene TRBJ2-2; D is possibly TRBD1 (5 bases). Germline V gene lookup returns CDR1 SNHLY and CDR2 FYNNEI. This CDR3 is built from 13 residues. The V gene lost 8 bases and the J gene lost 3 bases, with 10 bases spanning the gap. The chain's CDR3 is CASLFRDTGELFF. The CDR3 nucleotides are TGTGCCAGCCTATTCAGGGACACCGGGGAGCTGTTTTTT. Full variable domain (outside the CDR3, taken from reference TRBV2 and TRBJ2-2): EPEVTQTPSHQVTQMGQEVILRCVPISNHLYFYWYRQILGQKVEFLVSFYNNEISEKSEIFDDQFSVERPDGSNFTLKIRSTKLEDSAMYFCASLFRDTGELFFGEGSRLTVL.

The chain couples TRBV2 to TRBJ1-4; no firm D call. Germline V gene data show CDR1 as SNHLY and CDR2 as FYNNEI. The length of the CDR3 is 17 residues. V was trimmed by 0 bases and J by 0 bases, leaving 11 bases between them. This CDR3 is CASSEAARSATNEKLFF. CDR3 sequence (DNA): TGTGCCAGCAGTGAAGCTGCCAGGTCTGCAACTAATGAAAAACTGTTTTTT.

This clone is a singleton in its sample. J is TRBJ2-4 and V is TRBV7-2, with 11 positions matching TRBD2. Per the germline V gene, CDR1 is SGHTA and CDR2 is FQGNSA. The CDR3 has 14 amino acids. V was pared by 5 bases and J by 10 bases, with 7 bases of the junction left unmatched. CDR3 loop: CASSPRTSGQIQYF. In nucleotides, the CDR3 is TGTGCCAGCAGCCCAAGGACTAGCGGGCAAATTCAGTACTTC.

The J gene is TRBJ1-2, the V gene TRBV29-1, with D maybe TRBD1 (6 bases). This CDR3 is 12 amino acids long. V was cut by 4 bases and J by 4 bases, with 10 bases left in between. In germline, CDR1 is SQVTM, CDR2 ANQGSEA. The CDR3 coding sequence is TGCAGCGTTGGTGGACAGTTCTATGGCTACACCTTC. It encodes CSVGGQFYGYTF.

This CDR3 reads CASSTGTSVNNEQFF. The CDR3, as DNA: TGTGCCAGCAGTACCGGGACTAGCGTGAACAATGAGCAGTTCTTC. The V and J genes are TRBV2 and TRBJ2-1; 10 bases fit TRBD2. CDR3 length: 15 amino acids. Germline trimming cut 5 bases from V and 5 bases from J; bases unmatched to any gene: 6. The germline V gene has CDR1 SNHLY and CDR2 FYNNEI.

This clone was counted between two and nine times. The V gene is TRBV5-1, the J gene TRBJ2-3, with a tentative D call TRBD2 (5 bases). Trimming cost V 0 bases and J 3 bases, with 11 bases left between them. This CDR3 is 15 amino acids long. CDR1 is SGHRS, CDR2 YFSETQ, per germline. The CDR3 sequence is CASSLDRGRTDTQYF. CDR3 nucleotide sequence: TGCGCCAGCAGCTTGGATCGGGGTAGGACAGATACGCAGTATTTT.

V gene TRBV5-5 combines with J gene TRBJ2-2; no clear D. This CDR3 is built from 16 residues. The germline V gene has CDR1 SGHKS and CDR2 YYEKEE (reference sequence). V gave up 0 bases and J gave up 1 base, with 10 bases separating them. CDR3 sequence reads: CASSLGLGLNTGELFF. The CDR3 DNA reads TGTGCCAGCAGCTTGGGGCTGGGCCTGAACACCGGGGAGCTGTTTTTT. Combining the CDR3 with reference TRBV5-5 and TRBJ2-2 gives the whole variable domain DAGVTQSPTHLIKTRGQQVTLRCSPISGHKSVSWYQQVLGQGPQFIFQYYEKEERGRGNFPDRFSARQFPNYSSELNVNALLLGDSALYLCASSLGLGLNTGELFFGEGSRLTVL.

This clone was seen once. The V call is TRBV19, the J call TRBJ1-2, with 7 positions matching TRBD1. V lost 4 bases to trimming and J lost 2 bases; unmatched junction nucleotides: 4. The CDR3 covers 14 residues. Germline V lookup: CDR1 LNHDA, CDR2 SQIVND (reference sequence). The CDR3 region has the DNA TGTGCCAGTAGTACCGGGACAGCCAACTATGGCTACACCTTC. The encoded protein is CASSTGTANYGYTF.

The genes are TRBV11-1 and TRBJ2-7; D gene ambiguous. This CDR3 is built from 12 residues. Germline CDR1 is SGHAT and CDR2 is FQDESV (reference sequence). Trimming took 2 bases from V and 2 from J, leaving 4 bases between them. CDR3 region: CASSLSTYEQYF. The CDR3 DNA sequence: TGTGCCAGCAGCTTAAGCACCTACGAGCAGTACTTC.

This chain connects TRBV10-3 to TRBJ2-1, with TRBD2 matching over 8 bases. The V gene's germline CDR1 is ENHRY and CDR2 SYGVKD. The CDR3 has 17 residues. V gave up 8 bases and J gave up 0 bases; unmatched junction bases: 12. CDR3 sequence reads: CAISWETSGRSYNEQFF. The CDR3 DNA reads as TGTGCCATCTCTTGGGAAACTAGCGGCCGCTCCTACAATGAGCAGTTCTTC.

The chain is built from TRBV5-4 and TRBJ2-1, with D possibly matching TRBD2 (7 bases). Deletions cut 4 bases from V and 8 bases from J, with 22 bases between. The CDR3 runs 16 residues. Germline V gives CDR1 SGHNT, CDR2 YYREEE (reference sequence). The CDR3: CASSRGRTSSMDEQFF. The CDR3 nucleotides read TGTGCCAGCAGCAGGGGGAGGACTAGTTCAATGGATGAGCAGTTCTTC.

This chain uses TRBV2 with TRBJ2-5; D may be TRBD2 (5 bases). There are 15 residues in the CDR3. Germline loops: CDR1 SNHLY, CDR2 FYNNEI. V lost 3 bases to trimming and J lost 5 bases, with 16 bases between them. The CDR3 region has the DNA TGTGCCAGCAGTGATGACGTCGGGGATGGGGAGACCCAGTACTTC. Its translation is CASSDDVGDGETQYF.

This clone occurred a few times. V is TRBV7-2 and J is TRBJ1-1, with TRBD1 identical over 7 bases. The V gene end was trimmed by 3 bases and the J gene end by 4 bases; junction bases not matched to a gene: 8. Germline V gene sequence: CDR1 SGHTA, CDR2 FQGNSA. CDR3 size: 15 residues. The CDR3 nucleotides are TGTGCCAGCAGCTTGAGGGGGCGAGGAGCCACTGAAGCTTTCTTT. This translates into CASSLRGRGATEAFF.

The chain couples TRBV11-2 to TRBJ1-1; possible D gene TRBD1, 5 bases. V was shortened by 7 bases and J by 4 bases, with 13 bases between the two germline ends. Germline CDR1 is SGHAT and CDR2 is FQNNGV. The CDR3 sequence is 13 residues long. The CDR3 loop reads CASIRTGGTEAFF. The CDR3 DNA sequence: TGTGCCAGCATCCGGACGGGGGGCACTGAAGCTTTCTTT.

The chain uses TRBV28 and TRBJ1-2; 9 bases match TRBD1. Germline V gene sequence: CDR1 MDHEN, CDR2 SYDVKM. The CDR3 extends over 13 amino acids. V shed 5 bases, J shed 4 bases, and the junction held 2 bases outside the gene matches. The CDR3 protein is CASSEDRGYGYTF. In DNA, the CDR3 is TGTGCCAGCAGTGAGGACAGGGGCTATGGCTACACCTTC.

The chain's CDR3 is CASSFASGGADETQYF. CDR3 nucleotides: TGTGCCAGCAGCTTTGCTAGCGGGGGGGCTGATGAGACCCAGTACTTC. The genes are TRBV7-2 and TRBJ2-5, with 12 nucleotides matching TRBD2. V was clipped by 3 bases and J by 5 bases; unmatched bases: 7. This CDR3 has 16 amino acids. The germline V gene has CDR1 SGHTA and CDR2 FQGNSA. The variable domain in full, with the rest retrieved from reference TRBV7-2 and TRBJ2-5, is GAGVSQSPSNKVTEKGKDVELRCDPISGHTALYWYRQSLGQGLEFLIYFQGNSAPDKSGLPSDRFSAERTGGSVSTLTIQRTQQEDSAVYLCASSFASGGADETQYFGPGTRLLVL.

The genes are TRBV5-1 and TRBJ2-1, with D possibly matching TRBD2 (6 bases). Trimming took 2 bases from V and 3 from J, leaving 12 bases between them. Per the germline V gene, CDR1 is SGHRS and CDR2 is YFSETQ. The CDR3 spans 15 residues. The CDR3 region has the DNA TGCGCCAGCAGCTTTTCGGGAGCTCTCTACAATGAGCAGTTCTTC. Translation: CASSFSGALYNEQFF.

This clone was found a few times. The CDR3 nucleotides read TGCAGCGTTGAAGGTAGAGGGGGCAACTACGAGCAGTACTTC. Translation gives CSVEGRGGNYEQYF. This sequence joins TRBV29-1 and TRBJ2-7, with TRBD1 matching over 7 bases. This CDR3 region has 14 residues. Germline V CDR1 and CDR2: SQVTM, ANQGSEA. J lost 3 bases, V lost 1 base, and 6 bases had no gene match.

This chain uses TRBV5-6 with TRBJ2-7; 9 positions agree with TRBD1. V lost 0 bases to trimming and J lost 0 bases; unmatched junction nucleotides: 1. The V gene's germline CDR1 is SGHDT and CDR2 YYEEEE. This CDR3 comprises 15 residues. The CDR3 loop reads CASSLGDRVSYEQYF. In DNA, the CDR3 is TGTGCCAGCAGCTTGGGGGACAGGGTCTCCTACGAGCAGTACTTC.

This clone was observed once. The chain couples TRBV24-1 to TRBJ2-5; the match to TRBD1 covers 8 bases. V lost 3 bases and J lost 4; bases outside the gene matches: 3. Germline CDR1 reads KGHDR; CDR2 reads SFDVKD. CDR3 length: 14 residues. The CDR3 DNA is TGTGCCACCAGTGATCCAGGGGGCGCAGAGACCCAGTACTTC. This gives the protein CATSDPGGAETQYF.